This is a list of T cell receptor beta chains from one sample in a study of long-term antiretroviral therapy in people with HIV. Sequencing used immunoSEQ multiplex PCR; TCRdb keeps in-frame clones, though not all of them. The data hold about 22,000 clones, with 84% observed a single time. The source material was unsorted PBMCs, sampled about 6.1 years after starting antiretroviral therapy. Source of these receptors: a man in his thirties or forties with HIV. The CDR3 runs from the conserved cysteine through the conserved F or W. The D gene is left open where the match is weak. A clone size is listed for some rows: how often the clone was seen (once, few, many), or a class if it is expanded.

D gene | J gene | V gene | clone size | CDR3 DNA | CDR3 protein
NA | TRBJ2-7 | TRBV7-2 | NA | TGTGCCAGCAGCTTAGGGACATCGGTTTACGAGCAGTACTTC | CASSLGTSVYEQYF
NA | TRBJ1-2 | TRBV6-1 | once | TGTGCCAGCAGTGAAGCAGGAACAGGGCCGGGCTATGGCTACACCTTC | CASSEAGTGPGYGYTF
NA | TRBJ2-3 | TRBV27 | NA | TGTGCCAGCAGTTATGGGCTAGGCCGTACGCAGTATTTT | CASSYGLGRTQYF
TRBD1 | TRBJ1-4 | TRBV28 | NA | TGTGCCAGCAAAGAGAATTTGGACAGGGGGCGAGGTAATGAAAAACTGTTTTTT | CASKENLDRGRGNEKLFF
NA | TRBJ1-2 | TRBV7-3 | NA | TGTGCCAGCAGCCCCGACCCAGCTAACTATGGCTACACCTTC | CASSPDPANYGYTF
TRBD1 | TRBJ1-4 | TRBV19 | NA | TGTGCCAGTAGTCCCCCCGGGACAGGGGTTGAAAAACTGTTTTTT | CASSPPGTGVEKLFF
TRBD1 | TRBJ1-6 | TRBV6-5 | NA | TGTGCCAGCAGTTACCGGGACAGGGGCTCACCCCTCCACTTT | CASSYRDRGSPLHF
NA | TRBJ2-7 | TRBV6-6 | NA | TGTGCCAGCACCGTGGGATTTTGGCACGAGCAGTACTTC | CASTVGFWHEQYF
TRBD1 | TRBJ1-4 | TRBV5-6 | few | TGTGCCAGCAGCTCGGCCCCAGGGGGCCTTAATGAAAAACTGTTTTTT | CASSSAPGGLNEKLFF
NA | TRBJ1-5 | TRBV6-1 | NA | TGTGCCAGCAGTCAAGCACTTACAGGGCAGCCCCAGCATTTT | CASSQALTGQPQHF
NA | TRBJ2-6 | TRBV15 | once | TGTGCCACCAGCAGAGATTCCGGCACTGGGGCCAACGTCCTGACTTTC | CATSRDSGTGANVLTF
TRBD1 | TRBJ2-5 | TRBV7-9 | once | TGTGCCAGCAGCCTGACAGGGGGTAAAGAGACCCAGTACTTC | CASSLTGGKETQYF
NA | TRBJ2-5 | TRBV7-3 | NA | TGTGCCAGCAGCTATTCTCCCCGAGAGACCCAGTACTTC | CASSYSPRETQYF
NA | TRBJ1-1 | TRBV7-9 | NA | TGTGCCAGCAGCTTATACAGATTAGATGAAGCTTTCTTT | CASSLYRLDEAFF
TRBD1 | TRBJ1-2 | TRBV6-1 | NA | TGTGCCAGCAGTGAATATGGGGACAGAAATAACTATGGCTACACCTTC | CASSEYGDRNNYGYTF
TRBD1 | TRBJ2-7 | TRBV5-1 | NA | TGCGCCAGCAGCTGGTCCGGGACAGGGCCGGGTAACGAGCAGTACTTC | CASSWSGTGPGNEQYF
TRBD2 | TRBJ2-1 | TRBV6-6 | NA | TGTGCCAGCTTCCAGGCGGGAGGGCCCCGGTTCTTC | CASFQAGGPRFF
NA | TRBJ1-2 | TRBV13 | few | TGTGCCAGCAGCTCAGAGACGTGGAGCGGCTACACCTTC | CASSSETWSGYTF
NA | TRBJ2-2 | TRBV10-1 | NA | TGCGCCAGCAGACGGGGGCCGAACACCGGGGAGCTGTTTTTT | CASRRGPNTGELFF
NA | TRBJ2-7 | TRBV5-6 | NA | TGTGCCAGCAGCAGAAGGGACGGTTCCTACGAGCAGTACTTC | CASSRRDGSYEQYF
NA | TRBJ1-5 | TRBV28 | NA | TGTGCCAGCAGGATGAACTACAATCAGCCCCAGCATTTT | CASRMNYNQPQHF
TRBD1 | TRBJ1-2 | TRBV7-9 | few | TGTGCCAGCAGCTGGGGACAGGGCTCTGGCTACACCTTC | CASSWGQGSGYTF
NA | TRBJ2-1 | TRBV27 | NA | TGTGCCAGCAACCCTGCGGGCCGCTACAATGAGCAGTTCTTC | CASNPAGRYNEQFF
NA | TRBJ1-3 | TRBV28 | NA | TGTGCCAGCAGTTCCGGGACAAGGGCTGGAAACACCATATATTTT | CASSSGTRAGNTIYF
NA | TRBJ2-3 | TRBV9 | NA | TGTGCCAGCAGCCCAGGAGGGGGAGACACGGGTGATACGCAGTATTTT | CASSPGGGDTGDTQYF
NA | TRBJ2-7 | TRBV4-1 | NA | TGCGCCAGCAGCCAAGATAGGCCCTACGAGCAGTACTTC | CASSQDRPYEQYF
NA | TRBJ1-1 | TRBV27 | NA | TGTGCCAGCACCTCCAACTTTGGCACTGAAGCTTTCTTT | CASTSNFGTEAFF
NA | TRBJ2-7 | TRBV7-2 | NA | TGTGCCAGCAGCTTAGGGGCGACGACCTACGAGCAGTACTTC | CASSLGATTYEQYF
NA | TRBJ2-2 | TRBV28 | NA | TGTGCCAGCAGTTTTGGTGCGGGGCGGGCCCCGAACACCGGGGAGCTGTTTTTT | CASSFGAGRAPNTGELFF
TRBD1 | TRBJ2-3 | TRBV4-1 | NA | TGCGCCAGCAGCCAAGAGGGGAAAGGGGGCGCCACAGATACGCAGTATTTT | CASSQEGKGGATDTQYF
NA | TRBJ2-3 | TRBV19 | NA | TGTGCCAGTAGTTCTGACAGGTCGTTAGCAGATACGCAGTATTTT | CASSSDRSLADTQYF
NA | TRBJ2-3 | TRBV4-3 | NA | TGCGCCAGCAGCCAAGATCCACCCCTAGGACTAAGCACAGATACGCAGTATTTT | CASSQDPPLGLSTDTQYF
TRBD1 | TRBJ1-2 | TRBV19 | few | TGTGCCAGTAGGGAGGACAGGGTATTTTCGGCTCACTTC | CASREDRVFSAHF
NA | TRBJ2-7 | TRBV25-1 | NA | TGTGCCAGCAGTGAAGTAAAAGGACTGTCCCGCGAGCAGTACTTC | CASSEVKGLSREQYF
TRBD2 | TRBJ2-7 | TRBV6-5 | NA | TGTGCCAGCACTAGCGGGTCCTCCTACGAGCAGTACTTC | CASTSGSSYEQYF
NA | TRBJ1-4 | TRBV2 | NA | TGTGCCAGCAGTGTTAGACCGGGGGTTAATGAAAAACTGTTTTTT | CASSVRPGVNEKLFF
NA | TRBJ1-5 | TRBV4-3 | NA | TGCGCCAGCGGACCGGGCCTCTGGAGCAATCAGCCCCAGCATTTT | CASGPGLWSNQPQHF
NA | TRBJ2-1 | TRBV20-1 | NA | TGCAGTGCTCCAAAAACTAATGAGCAGTTCTTC | CSAPKTNEQFF
NA | TRBJ2-5 | TRBV7-2 | NA | TGTGCCAGCACCCAGAACTCCAGGGGACGGGAGACCCAGTACTTC | CASTQNSRGRETQYF
NA | TRBJ1-5 | TRBV15 | once | TGTGCCACCAGCAGAGATAGTGAGGGGCGGGAGCCCCAGCATTTT | CATSRDSEGREPQHF
NA | TRBJ2-3 | TRBV30 | NA | TGTGCCTGGAGCCAACTAAGCAGAGATACGCAGTATTTT | CAWSQLSRDTQYF
NA | TRBJ1-1 | TRBV5-1 | NA | TGCGCCAGCAGCCTGTCCGACTTAGGACAGATGAACACTGAAGCTTTCTTT | CASSLSDLGQMNTEAFF
NA | TRBJ1-5 | TRBV7-9 | NA | TGTGCCAGCAGCTTAGATGATCAGCCCCAGCATTTT | CASSLDDQPQHF
TRBD2 | TRBJ2-1 | TRBV18 | NA | TGTGCCAGCTCACTTGCCGGGACTAGCAATGAGCAGTTCTTC | CASSLAGTSNEQFF
NA | TRBJ2-5 | TRBV5-4 | NA | TGTGCCAGCAGCCCGGGACCTCAAGAGACCCAGTACTTC | CASSPGPQETQYF
NA | TRBJ2-7 | TRBV5-4 | NA | TGTGCCAGCAGCCCAGGTTCTTGGGGTACCTACGAGCAGTACTTC | CASSPGSWGTYEQYF
TRBD1 | TRBJ2-5 | TRBV28 | NA | TGTGCCAGCAGTTTAGGCCAGGGGGCGATGGAAGAGACCCAGTACTTC | CASSLGQGAMEETQYF
NA | TRBJ1-3 | TRBV28 | NA | TGTGCCAGCAGTTTCGTACAGGAGCCCTCTGGAAACACCATATATTTT | CASSFVQEPSGNTIYF
NA | TRBJ1-4 | TRBV6-5 | NA | TGTGCCAGCAGTTACGAGGACGGGGCGGGGAGTGAAAAACTGTTTTTT | CASSYEDGAGSEKLFF
TRBD2 | TRBJ2-7 | TRBV28 | NA | TGTGCCAGCAGTTTATCGACCGGGACTAGCGGGAGTGAACAGGACGAGCAGTACTTC | CASSLSTGTSGSEQDEQYF
TRBD2 | TRBJ2-2 | TRBV28 | NA | TGTGCCAGCAGTTTACTAGCGGGAGGGCCGACCGGGGAGCTGTTTTTT | CASSLLAGGPTGELFF
NA | TRBJ1-5 | TRBV19 | NA | TGTGCCAGTAGTATAGTCCCAGAAGTTAGCAATCAGCCCCAGCATTTT | CASSIVPEVSNQPQHF